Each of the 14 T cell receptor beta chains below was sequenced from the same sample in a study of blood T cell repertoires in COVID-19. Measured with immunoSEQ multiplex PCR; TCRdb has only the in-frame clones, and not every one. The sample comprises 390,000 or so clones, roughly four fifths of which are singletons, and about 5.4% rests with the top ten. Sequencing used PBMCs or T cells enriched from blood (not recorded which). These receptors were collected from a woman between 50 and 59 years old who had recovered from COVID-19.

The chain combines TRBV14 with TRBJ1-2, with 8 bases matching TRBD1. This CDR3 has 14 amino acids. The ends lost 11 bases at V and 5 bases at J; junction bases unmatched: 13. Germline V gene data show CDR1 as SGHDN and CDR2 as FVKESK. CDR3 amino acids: CAHPSDRGHYGYTF. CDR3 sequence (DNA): TGTGCCCACCCGTCCGACAGGGGCCATTATGGCTACACCTTC.

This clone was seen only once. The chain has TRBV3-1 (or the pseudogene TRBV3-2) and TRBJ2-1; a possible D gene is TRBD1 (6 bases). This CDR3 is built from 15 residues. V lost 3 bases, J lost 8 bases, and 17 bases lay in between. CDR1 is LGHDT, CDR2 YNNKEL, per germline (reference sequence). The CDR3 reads CASSHRPSGDDEQFF. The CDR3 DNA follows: TGTGCCAGCAGCCATCGTCCCTCAGGGGACGATGAGCAGTTCTTC.

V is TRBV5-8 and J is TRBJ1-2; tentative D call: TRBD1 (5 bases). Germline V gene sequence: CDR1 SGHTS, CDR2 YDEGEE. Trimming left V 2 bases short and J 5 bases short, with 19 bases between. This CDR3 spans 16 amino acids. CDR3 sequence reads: CASSLVTGSPFYGYTF. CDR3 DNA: TGTGCCAGCAGCTTAGTAACAGGATCACCTTTTTATGGCTACACCTTC.

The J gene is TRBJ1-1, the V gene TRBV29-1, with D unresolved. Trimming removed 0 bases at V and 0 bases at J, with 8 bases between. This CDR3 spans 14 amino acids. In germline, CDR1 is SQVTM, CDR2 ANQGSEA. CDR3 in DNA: TGCAGCGTTGAAGATCCTCCCCTGAACACTGAAGCTTTCTTT. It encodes CSVEDPPLNTEAFF.

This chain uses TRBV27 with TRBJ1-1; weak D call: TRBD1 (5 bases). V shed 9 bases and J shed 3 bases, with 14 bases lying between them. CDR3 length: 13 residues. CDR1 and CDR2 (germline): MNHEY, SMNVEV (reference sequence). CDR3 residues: CASTSGDYTEAFF. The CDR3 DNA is TGTGCCAGTACCTCGGGGGACTACACTGAAGCTTTCTTT.

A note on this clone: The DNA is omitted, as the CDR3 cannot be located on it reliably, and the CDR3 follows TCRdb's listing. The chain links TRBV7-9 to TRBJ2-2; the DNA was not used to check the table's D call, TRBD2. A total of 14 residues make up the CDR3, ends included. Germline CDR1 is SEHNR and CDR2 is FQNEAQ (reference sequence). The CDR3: CASSFSSLPGSCFF.

This CDR3 reads CASSLQANSYGYTF. The CDR3 nucleotides are TGTGCCAGTAGCCTGCAGGCGAACTCCTATGGCTACACCTTC. This sequence joins TRBV19 and TRBJ1-2, with unresolved D. The germline V and J ends were trimmed by 6 bases and 4 bases, with 15 bases remaining between them. This CDR3 has 14 residues. Germline loops: CDR1 LNHDA, CDR2 SQIVND (reference sequence).

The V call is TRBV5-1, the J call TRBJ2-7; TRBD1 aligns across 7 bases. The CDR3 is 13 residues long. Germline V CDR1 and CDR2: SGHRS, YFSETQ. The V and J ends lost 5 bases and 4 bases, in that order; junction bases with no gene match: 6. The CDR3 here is CASRGTAAYEQYF. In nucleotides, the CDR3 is TGCGCCAGCAGGGGGACAGCCGCATACGAGCAGTACTTC.

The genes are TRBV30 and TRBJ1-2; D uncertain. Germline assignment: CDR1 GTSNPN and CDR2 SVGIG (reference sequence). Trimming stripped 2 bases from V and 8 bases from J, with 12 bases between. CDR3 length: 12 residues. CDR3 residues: CAWSLRYSGYTF. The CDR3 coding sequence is TGTGCCTGGAGTCTCAGATATTCCGGCTACACCTTC.

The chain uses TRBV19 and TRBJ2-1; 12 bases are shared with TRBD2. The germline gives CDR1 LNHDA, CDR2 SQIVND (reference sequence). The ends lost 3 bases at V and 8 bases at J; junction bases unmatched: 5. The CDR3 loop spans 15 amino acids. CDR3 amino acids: CASSIPSGRAHEQFF. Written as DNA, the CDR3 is TGTGCCAGTAGTATCCCTAGCGGGAGGGCCCATGAGCAGTTCTTC.

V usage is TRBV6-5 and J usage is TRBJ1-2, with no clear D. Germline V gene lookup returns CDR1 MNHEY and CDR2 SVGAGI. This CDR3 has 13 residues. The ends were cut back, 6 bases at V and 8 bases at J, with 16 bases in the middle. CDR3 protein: CASRIIGVGGYTF. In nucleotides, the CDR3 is TGTGCCAGCAGGATAATCGGGGTCGGCGGCTACACCTTC.

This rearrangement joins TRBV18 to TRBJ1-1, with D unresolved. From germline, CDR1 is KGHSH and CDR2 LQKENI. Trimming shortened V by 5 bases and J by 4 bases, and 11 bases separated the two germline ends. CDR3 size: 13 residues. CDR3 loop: CASSSGLGTEAFF. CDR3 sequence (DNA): TGTGCCAGCTCATCTGGGCTCGGCACTGAAGCTTTCTTT.

The CDR3 DNA follows: TGTGCCACCAGTCACTCCCGGGGGGAGCAGTTCTTC. This translates into CATSHSRGEQFF. The rearrangement joins TRBV24-1 to TRBJ2-1; D perhaps matches TRBD2 (6 bases). The ends were cut back, 6 bases at V and 10 bases at J, with 12 bases in the middle. Germline loops: CDR1 KGHDR, CDR2 SFDVKD. The CDR3 is made up of 12 amino acids.

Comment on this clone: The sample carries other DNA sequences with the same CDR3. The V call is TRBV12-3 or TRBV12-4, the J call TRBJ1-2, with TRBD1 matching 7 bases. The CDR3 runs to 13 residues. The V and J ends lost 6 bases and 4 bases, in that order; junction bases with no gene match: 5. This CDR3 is CASSPGTVYGYTF. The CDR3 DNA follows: TGTGCCAGCAGCCCCGGGACAGTCTATGGCTACACCTTC.